The source of this T cell receptor (beta chain) is a study of blood T cell repertoires in COVID-19. Across the study: Samples taken during acute and convalescent COVID-19 were collected in the United States, Italy and Spain.

The germline V gene encodes CDR1 SQVTM and CDR2 ANQGSEA. CDR3 length equals 14 residues. V lost 4 bases and J 2 bases, leaving 13 bases between the germline ends. Methods used by the authors: Reference gene primers were amplified, and this amplification served to estimate nucleated cell counts. Sequencing used immunoSEQ multiplex PCR; TCRdb keeps in-frame clones, though not all of them. D and trimming were read from the DNA, whereas the V and J calls and clone size are those reported in that table. The repertoire consists of 250,000 to 300,000 clones, with 82% occurring once and the leading ten covering 5%.

The clonotype originates from a man aged 40-49 years who had been exposed to COVID-19. Sequencing was performed on PBMCs or T cells enriched from blood (not recorded which). The V gene is TRBV29-1, the J gene TRBJ2-3; perhaps TRBD1 as D (5 bases). The CDR3 spells CSVVNPGATDTQYF. CDR3 nucleotides: TGCAGCGTTGTAAATCCTGGGGCCACAGATACGCAGTATTTT.